The T cell receptor (beta chain) described here comes from a study of cytomegalovirus exposure and HLA in healthy donors. Study details: The same platform as the 500 to 700 first-cohort repertoires was used for the 110 or so validation repertoires, a later analysis reported. Study results and caveats: Listed as cytomegalovirus-associated were 170 or so TCR beta chains. A few chains linked to CMV were shown in vitro to be specific for CMV antigens.

The CDR3 consists of 15 residues. Germline assignment: CDR1 SNHLY and CDR2 FYNNEI. V lost 7 bases, J lost 0 bases, and 13 bases lay in between. Clones were sequenced by immunoSEQ multiplex PCR, and TCRdb holds only the in-frame ones, with some missing. There are fewer than 70,000 clones in the sample; 90% to 95% occur only once, and under 6.5% lies in the top ten. As for this clone: Antigen: not known.

The rearrangement joins TRBV2 to TRBJ2-1; tentative D call: TRBD2 (5 bases). Sequences were obtained from PBMCs. This clonotype was obtained from a woman between 18 and 29 years old in good health and CMV-seropositive. The CDR3 sequence: CASTLQSGSYNEQFF. As DNA, the CDR3 is TGTGCCAGCACTCTCCAAAGCGGCTCCTACAATGAGCAGTTCTTC.